This T cell receptor beta chain was recorded in a study of cytomegalovirus exposure and HLA in healthy donors. The V and J ends lost 4 bases and 4 bases respectively, with 5 bases between them. Germline loops: CDR1 MNHEY, CDR2 SMNVEV (reference sequence). This CDR3 has 12 amino acids. PCR used 60 Vbeta primers and 13 Jbeta primers. The table came from immunoSEQ multiplex PCR; TCRdb's copy has only in-frame clones and leaves some out. The sample carries some 150,000 clones, around 69% recorded once. The chain has TRBV27 and TRBJ1-5; D gene ambiguous. This clonotype was obtained from a woman aged 30 to 39 in good health and CMV-seronegative. Input material: PBMCs. CDR3 in DNA: TGTGCCAGCAGTTATCAAAATCAGCCCCAGCATTTT. It encodes CASSYQNQPQHF.